The 11 T cell receptor beta chains in this list originate from one sample, sequenced in a study of shared T cell receptors in the human thymus. Assay used: immunoSEQ multiplex PCR; TCRdb lists only in-frame clones, some missing. The profile shows some 660,000 clones, about 87% of them singletons. In addition, the sample was reused for a study of human thymus T cells.

Material for sequencing was thymocytes. These receptors were taken from a boy under two years old with a congenital heart defect.

This clone was recorded only once. The chain carries TRBV7-8 and TRBJ2-1, with D perhaps matching TRBD1 (6 bases). The CDR3 is 13 residues long. Trimming took 6 bases from V and 3 from J, leaving 9 bases between them. In germline, CDR1 is SGHVS, CDR2 FQNEAQ. CDR3 DNA sequence: TGTGCCAGCAGGGCAGGGGACTACAATGAGCAGTTCTTC. Its protein product is CASRAGDYNEQFF.

In this sample, this clone turned up a few times. The chain recombines TRBV7-2 with TRBJ2-7, with 7 bases lining up with TRBD1. This CDR3 is built from 17 residues. With V trimmed by 5 bases and J by 0 bases, 13 bases remained unmatched. The germline gives CDR1 SGHTA, CDR2 FQGNSA. The CDR3 protein is CASSARKTGMSSYEQYF. The CDR3 DNA sequence: TGTGCCAGCAGCGCGAGAAAGACAGGGATGAGCTCCTACGAGCAGTACTTC.

The chain's CDR3 is CASSQGQGATYEQYF. Here the CDR3 DNA reads TGCGCCAGCAGCCAAGGGCAGGGGGCGACCTACGAGCAGTACTTC. This rearrangement joins TRBV4-3 to TRBJ2-7; 8 nucleotides match TRBD1. The germline V gene encodes CDR1 LGHNA and CDR2 YSLEER. CDR3 length equals 15 residues. Trimming cost V 1 base and J 2 bases; bases outside gene matches: 4.

The V call is TRBV9, the J call TRBJ2-5, with 7 bases aligning to TRBD1. CDR1 SGDLS and CDR2 YYNGEE come from the germline V gene. The CDR3 sequence is 17 residues long. Unmatched junction bases numbered 19, after V lost 3 bases and J lost 8 bases. CDR3 protein: CASSGSPRQGQVGTQYF. The CDR3 bases are TGTGCCAGCAGCGGGAGCCCACGACAGGGACAAGTAGGAACCCAGTACTTC.

The J gene is TRBJ1-6, the V gene TRBV28, with a possible D match to TRBD1 (5 bases). V was pared by 6 bases and J by 9 bases, with 12 bases between. The CDR3 sequence is 13 residues long. Germline loops: CDR1 MDHEN, CDR2 SYDVKM. CDR3 sequence reads: CASSRTGGSPLHF. CDR3 DNA: TGTGCCAGCAGCCGAACGGGGGGTTCACCCCTCCACTTT.

This clone was counted between two and nine times. The chain combines TRBV19 with TRBJ1-2; 7 bases are shared with TRBD1. Germline loops: CDR1 LNHDA, CDR2 SQIVND (reference sequence). V was clipped by 3 bases and J by 2 bases; unmatched bases: 6. The CDR3 contains 15 residues. CDR3 coding DNA: TGTGCCAGTAGTATTATGCCAGGGGGGAACTATGGCTACACCTTC. Translated: CASSIMPGGNYGYTF.

The chain couples TRBV4-1 to TRBJ2-1; 12 positions agree with TRBD2. The CDR3 sequence is 19 residues long. CDR1 is MGHRA and CDR2 is YSYEKL in the germline V gene. V lost 0 bases to trimming and J lost 7 bases; unmatched junction nucleotides: 13. The CDR3 DNA follows: TGCGCCAGCAGCCAAGAAAACGCGACTAGCGGGAGTTTGCCGAATGAGCAGTTCTTC. It specifies CASSQENATSGSLPNEQFF.

The rearrangement joins TRBV14 to TRBJ2-7; possible D gene TRBD2, 6 bases. The V gene lost 0 bases and the J gene lost 2 bases, with 17 bases spanning the gap. The V gene's germline CDR1 is SGHDN and CDR2 FVKESK. This CDR3 has 17 residues. CDR3 loop: CASSQDRYPPGAYEQYF. The CDR3 DNA sequence: TGTGCCAGCAGCCAAGATAGGTACCCTCCGGGGGCCTACGAGCAGTACTTC.

This rearrangement joins TRBV14 to TRBJ2-5; D uncertain. With 0 bases removed from V and 6 bases from J, the gap between germline ends came to 11 bases. Germline loops: CDR1 SGHDN, CDR2 FVKESK. The CDR3 runs 14 residues. CDR3 nucleotide sequence: TGTGCCAGCAGCCAAGATAATACTATACAGACCCAGTACTTC. Its translation: CASSQDNTIQTQYF.

The chain recombines TRBV10-2 with TRBJ2-1, with D perhaps matching TRBD2 (5 bases). The CDR3 runs to 17 residues. Trimming shortened V by 4 bases and J by 5 bases, and 21 bases separated the two germline ends. Germline V gene lookup returns CDR1 WSHSY and CDR2 SAAADI. This CDR3 reads CASSAEWTSTPDNEQFF. In nucleotides, the CDR3 is TGCGCCAGCAGTGCCGAGTGGACTTCAACGCCGGACAATGAGCAGTTCTTC.

The chain couples TRBV5-4 to TRBJ1-1; D uncertain. V shed 7 bases and J shed 8 bases, with 18 bases lying between them. The CDR3 consists of 13 residues. CDR1 is SGHNT and CDR2 is YYREEE in the germline V gene (reference sequence). CDR3 nucleotide sequence: TGTGCCAGCCGTAACTTACAAGGAGGGGAAGCTTTCTTT. Translated, it gives CASRNLQGGEAFF.